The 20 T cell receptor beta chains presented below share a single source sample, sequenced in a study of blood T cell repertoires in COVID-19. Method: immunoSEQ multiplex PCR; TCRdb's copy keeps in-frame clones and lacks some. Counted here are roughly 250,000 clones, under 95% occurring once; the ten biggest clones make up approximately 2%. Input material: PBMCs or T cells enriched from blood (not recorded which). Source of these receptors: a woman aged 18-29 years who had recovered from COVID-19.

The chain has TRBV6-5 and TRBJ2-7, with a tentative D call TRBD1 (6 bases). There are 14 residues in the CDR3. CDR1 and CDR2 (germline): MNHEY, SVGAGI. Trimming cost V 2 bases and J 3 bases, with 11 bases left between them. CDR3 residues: CASSYGDTDYEQYF. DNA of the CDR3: TGTGCCAGCAGTTACGGGGACACCGACTACGAGCAGTACTTC.

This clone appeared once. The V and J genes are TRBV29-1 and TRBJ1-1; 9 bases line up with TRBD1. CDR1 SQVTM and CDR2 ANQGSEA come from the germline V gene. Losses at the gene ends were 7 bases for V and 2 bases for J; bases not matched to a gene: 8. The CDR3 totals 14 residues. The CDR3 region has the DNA TGCAGCGGTGGACAGGGGACTTTAAACACTGAAGCTTTCTTT. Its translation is CSGGQGTLNTEAFF.

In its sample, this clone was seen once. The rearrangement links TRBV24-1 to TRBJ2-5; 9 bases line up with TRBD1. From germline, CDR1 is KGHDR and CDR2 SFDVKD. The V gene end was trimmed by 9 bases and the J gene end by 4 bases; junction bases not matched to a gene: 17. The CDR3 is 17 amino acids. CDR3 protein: CATSPGPGQGGPETQYF. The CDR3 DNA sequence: TGTGCCACCTCTCCGGGACCGGGACAGGGAGGTCCAGAGACCCAGTACTTC.

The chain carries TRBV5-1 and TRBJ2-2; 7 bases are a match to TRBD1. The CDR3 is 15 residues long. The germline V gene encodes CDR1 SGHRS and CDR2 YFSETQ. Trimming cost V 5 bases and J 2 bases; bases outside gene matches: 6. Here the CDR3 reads CASRTGTDNTGELFF. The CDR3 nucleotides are TGCGCCAGCAGGACCGGGACAGATAACACCGGGGAGCTGTTTTTT.

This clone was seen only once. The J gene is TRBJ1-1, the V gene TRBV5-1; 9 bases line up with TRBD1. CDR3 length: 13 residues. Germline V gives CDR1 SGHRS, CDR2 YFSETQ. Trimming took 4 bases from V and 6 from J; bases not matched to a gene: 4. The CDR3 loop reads CASSPDRGAEAFF. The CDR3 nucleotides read TGCGCCAGCAGCCCTGACAGGGGGGCTGAAGCTTTCTTT.

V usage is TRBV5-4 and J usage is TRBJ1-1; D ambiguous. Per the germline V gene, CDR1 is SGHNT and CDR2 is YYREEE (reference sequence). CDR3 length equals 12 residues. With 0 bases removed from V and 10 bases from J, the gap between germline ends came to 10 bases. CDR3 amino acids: CASSLDVGLAFF. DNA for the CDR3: TGTGCCAGCAGCTTGGACGTGGGCTTAGCTTTCTTT.

For the CDR3, the DNA is TGTGCCAGCAGTTTGGACAGGGGGTCAGGTTCACCCCTCCACTTT. Translation: CASSLDRGSGSPLHF. The V and J genes are TRBV28 and TRBJ1-6; TRBD1 agrees at 10 bases. This CDR3 is built from 15 residues. V lost 3 bases to trimming and J lost 9 bases; unmatched junction nucleotides: 5. Germline CDR1 and CDR2: MDHEN and SYDVKM. Drawing the rest from reference TRBV28 and TRBJ1-6, the complete variable domain is DVKVTQSSRYLVKRTGEKVFLECVQDMDHENMFWYRQDPGLGLRLIYFSYDVKMKEKGDIPEGYSVSREKKERFSLILESASTNQTSMYLCASSLDRGSGSPLHFGNGTRLTVT.

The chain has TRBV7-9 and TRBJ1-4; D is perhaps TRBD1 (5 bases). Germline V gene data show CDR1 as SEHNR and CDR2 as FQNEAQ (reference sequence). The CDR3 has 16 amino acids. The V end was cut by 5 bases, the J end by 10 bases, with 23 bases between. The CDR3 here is CASSPGVAGRNGKLFF. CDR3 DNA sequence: TGTGCCAGCAGCCCCGGCGTGGCAGGGCGTAACGGAAAACTGTTTTTT.

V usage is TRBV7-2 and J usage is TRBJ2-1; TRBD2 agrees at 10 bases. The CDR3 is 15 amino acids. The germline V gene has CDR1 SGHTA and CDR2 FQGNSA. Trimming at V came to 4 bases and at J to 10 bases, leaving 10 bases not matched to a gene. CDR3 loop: CASSSAGGFHREQFF. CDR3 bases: TGTGCCAGCAGCTCAGCGGGGGGGTTTCATCGCGAGCAGTTCTTC.

The CDR3 spells CASRASGTSYNEQFF. DNA of the CDR3: TGTGCCAGCAGGGCTAGCGGTACCTCCTACAATGAGCAGTTCTTC. The V and J genes are TRBV5-4 and TRBJ2-1, with TRBD2 identical over 7 bases. V was pared by 5 bases and J by 0 bases, with 5 bases of the junction left unmatched. The V gene's germline CDR1 is SGHNT and CDR2 YYREEE (reference sequence). The CDR3 is 15 residues long. The full variable domain, in which reference TRBV5-4 and TRBJ2-1 provide the parts outside the CDR3, is ETGVTQSPTHLIKTRGQQVTLRCSSQSGHNTVSWYQQALGQGPQFIFQYYREEENGRGNFPPRFSGLQFPNYSSELNVNALELDDSALYLCASRASGTSYNEQFFGPGTRLTVL.

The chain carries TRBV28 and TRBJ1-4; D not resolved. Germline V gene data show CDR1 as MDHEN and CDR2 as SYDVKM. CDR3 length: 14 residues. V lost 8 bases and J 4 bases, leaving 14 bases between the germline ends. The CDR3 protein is CASGYRDGNEKLFF. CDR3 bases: TGTGCCAGCGGGTACCGGGATGGTAATGAAAAACTGTTTTTT.

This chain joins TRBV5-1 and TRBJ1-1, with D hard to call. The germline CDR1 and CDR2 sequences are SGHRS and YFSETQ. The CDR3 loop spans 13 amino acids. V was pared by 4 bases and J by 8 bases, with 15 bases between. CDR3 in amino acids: CASSAGSLGEAFF. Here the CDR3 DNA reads TGCGCCAGCAGCGCGGGGAGCTTGGGGGAAGCTTTCTTT.

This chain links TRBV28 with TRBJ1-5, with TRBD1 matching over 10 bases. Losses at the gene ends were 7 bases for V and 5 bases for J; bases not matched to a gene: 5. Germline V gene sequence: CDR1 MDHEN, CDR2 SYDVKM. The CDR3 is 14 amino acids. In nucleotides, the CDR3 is TGTGCCAGCACCACAGGGACAGGGGATCAGCCCCAGCATTTT. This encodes CASTTGTGDQPQHF.

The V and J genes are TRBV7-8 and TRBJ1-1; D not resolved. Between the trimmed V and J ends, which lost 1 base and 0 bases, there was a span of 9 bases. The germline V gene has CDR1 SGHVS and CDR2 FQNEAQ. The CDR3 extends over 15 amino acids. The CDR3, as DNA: TGTGCCAGCAGCTTAGGGCAGAATATGAACACTGAAGCTTTCTTT. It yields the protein CASSLGQNMNTEAFF.

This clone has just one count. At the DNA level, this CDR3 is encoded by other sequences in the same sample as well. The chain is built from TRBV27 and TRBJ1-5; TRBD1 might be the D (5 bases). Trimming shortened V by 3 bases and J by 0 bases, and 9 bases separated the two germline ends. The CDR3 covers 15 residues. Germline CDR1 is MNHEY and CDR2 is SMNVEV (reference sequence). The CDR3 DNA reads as TGTGCCAGCAGTTTGGGGGGGTATAGCAATCAGCCCCAGCATTTT. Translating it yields CASSLGGYSNQPQHF.

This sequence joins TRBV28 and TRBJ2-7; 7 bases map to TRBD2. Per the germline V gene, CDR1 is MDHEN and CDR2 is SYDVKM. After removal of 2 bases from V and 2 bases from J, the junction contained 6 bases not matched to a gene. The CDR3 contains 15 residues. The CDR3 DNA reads TGTGCCAGCAGTTTAATGGGAGGGTCCCCCTACGAGCAGTACTTC. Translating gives CASSLMGGSPYEQYF. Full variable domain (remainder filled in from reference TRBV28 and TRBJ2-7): DVKVTQSSRYLVKRTGEKVFLECVQDMDHENMFWYRQDPGLGLRLIYFSYDVKMKEKGDIPEGYSVSREKKERFSLILESASTNQTSMYLCASSLMGGSPYEQYFGPGTRLTVT.

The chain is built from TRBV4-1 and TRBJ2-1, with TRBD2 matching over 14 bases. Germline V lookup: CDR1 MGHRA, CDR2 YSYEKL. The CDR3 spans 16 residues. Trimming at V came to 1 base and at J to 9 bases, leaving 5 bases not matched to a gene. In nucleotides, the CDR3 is TGCGCCAGCAGCCAAGTAGGGACTAGCGGGAGCGCTGAGCAGTTCTTC. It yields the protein CASSQVGTSGSAEQFF.

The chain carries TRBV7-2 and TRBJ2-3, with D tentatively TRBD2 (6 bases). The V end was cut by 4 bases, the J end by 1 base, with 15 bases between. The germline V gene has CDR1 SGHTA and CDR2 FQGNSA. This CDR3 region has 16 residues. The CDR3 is CASSSRNPGGTDTQYF. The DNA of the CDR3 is TGTGCCAGCAGCTCCCGAAACCCGGGGGGCACAGATACGCAGTATTTT.

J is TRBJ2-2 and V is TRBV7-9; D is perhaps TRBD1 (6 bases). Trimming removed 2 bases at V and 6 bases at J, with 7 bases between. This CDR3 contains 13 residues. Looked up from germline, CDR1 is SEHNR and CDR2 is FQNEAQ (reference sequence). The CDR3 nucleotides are TGTGCCAGCAGCTTATGGGGGCCCGGGGAGCTGTTTTTT. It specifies CASSLWGPGELFF.

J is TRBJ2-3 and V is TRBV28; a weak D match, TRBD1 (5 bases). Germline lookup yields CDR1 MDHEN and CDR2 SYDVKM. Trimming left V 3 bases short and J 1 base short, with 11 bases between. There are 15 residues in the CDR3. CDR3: CASSLGKGGTDTQYF. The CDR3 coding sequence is TGTGCCAGCAGTTTGGGGAAAGGGGGCACAGATACGCAGTATTTT. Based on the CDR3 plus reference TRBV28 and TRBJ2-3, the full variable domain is DVKVTQSSRYLVKRTGEKVFLECVQDMDHENMFWYRQDPGLGLRLIYFSYDVKMKEKGDIPEGYSVSREKKERFSLILESASTNQTSMYLCASSLGKGGTDTQYFGPGTRLTVL.